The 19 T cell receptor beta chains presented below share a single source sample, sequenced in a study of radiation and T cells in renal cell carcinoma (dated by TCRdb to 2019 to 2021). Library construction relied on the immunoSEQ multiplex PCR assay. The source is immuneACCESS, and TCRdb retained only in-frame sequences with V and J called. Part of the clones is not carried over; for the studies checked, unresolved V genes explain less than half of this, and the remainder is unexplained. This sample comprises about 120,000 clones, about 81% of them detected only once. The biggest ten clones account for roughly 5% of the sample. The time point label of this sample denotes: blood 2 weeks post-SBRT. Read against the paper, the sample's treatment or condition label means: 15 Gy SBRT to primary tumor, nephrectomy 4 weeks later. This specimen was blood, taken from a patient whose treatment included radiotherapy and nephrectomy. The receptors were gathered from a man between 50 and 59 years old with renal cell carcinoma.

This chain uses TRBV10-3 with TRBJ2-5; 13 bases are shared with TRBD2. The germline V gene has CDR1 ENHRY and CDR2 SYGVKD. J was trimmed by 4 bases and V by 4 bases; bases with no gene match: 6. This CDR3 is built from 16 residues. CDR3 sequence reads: CAISGTSGGAPETQYF. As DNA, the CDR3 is TGTGCCATCAGTGGCACTAGCGGGGGGGCTCCAGAGACCCAGTACTTC.

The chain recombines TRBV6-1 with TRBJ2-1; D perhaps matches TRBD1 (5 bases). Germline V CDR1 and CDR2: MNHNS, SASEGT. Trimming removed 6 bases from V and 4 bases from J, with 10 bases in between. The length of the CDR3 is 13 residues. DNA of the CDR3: TGTGCCAGCAGGTGGCAGGGATACAATGAGCAGTTCTTC. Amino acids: CASRWQGYNEQFF.

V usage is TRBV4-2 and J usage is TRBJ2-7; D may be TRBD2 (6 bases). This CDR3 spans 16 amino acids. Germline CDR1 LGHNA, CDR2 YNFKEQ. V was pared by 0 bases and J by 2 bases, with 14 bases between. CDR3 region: CASSQDRGSLAYEQYF. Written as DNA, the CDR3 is TGTGCCAGCAGCCAAGACCGGGGGTCCCTCGCCTACGAGCAGTACTTC.

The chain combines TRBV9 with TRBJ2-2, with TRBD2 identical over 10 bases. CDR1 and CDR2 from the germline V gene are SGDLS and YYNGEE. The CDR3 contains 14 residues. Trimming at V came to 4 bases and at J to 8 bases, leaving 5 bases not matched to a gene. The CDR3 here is CASSSGLATGELFF. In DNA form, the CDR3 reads TGTGCCAGCAGCTCGGGACTAGCGACAGGGGAGCTGTTTTTT.

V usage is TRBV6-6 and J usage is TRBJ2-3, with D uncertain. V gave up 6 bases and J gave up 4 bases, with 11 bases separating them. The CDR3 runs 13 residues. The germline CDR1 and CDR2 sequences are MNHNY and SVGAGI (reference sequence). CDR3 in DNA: TGTGCCAGCAGCTCCGGCTACTCAGATACGCAGTATTTT. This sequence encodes CASSSGYSDTQYF.

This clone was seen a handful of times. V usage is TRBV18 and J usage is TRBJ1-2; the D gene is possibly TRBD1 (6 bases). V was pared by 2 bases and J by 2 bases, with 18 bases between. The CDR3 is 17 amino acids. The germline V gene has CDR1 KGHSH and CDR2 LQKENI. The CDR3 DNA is TGTGCCAGCTCACCAGGGAAACAGGGTATTAGGAACTATGGCTACACCTTC. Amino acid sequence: CASSPGKQGIRNYGYTF.

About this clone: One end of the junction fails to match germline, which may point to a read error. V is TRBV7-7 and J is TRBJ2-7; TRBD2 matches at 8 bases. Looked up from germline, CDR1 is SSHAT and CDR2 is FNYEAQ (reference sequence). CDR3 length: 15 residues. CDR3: CASSPDGRGVSEQYF. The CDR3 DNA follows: TGTGCTAGCAGCCCTGACGGGCGGGGGGTTAGCGAGCAGTACTTC.

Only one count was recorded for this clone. The CDR3 reads CASSGGFQETQYF. The CDR3 DNA reads TGTGCCAGTAGTGGGGGGTTCCAAGAGACCCAGTACTTC. The V call is TRBV19, the J call TRBJ2-5; tentative D call: TRBD2 (6 bases). This CDR3 region has 13 residues. Germline CDR1 and CDR2: LNHDA and SQIVND (reference sequence). Trimming shortened V by 5 bases and J by 1 base, and 8 bases separated the two germline ends.

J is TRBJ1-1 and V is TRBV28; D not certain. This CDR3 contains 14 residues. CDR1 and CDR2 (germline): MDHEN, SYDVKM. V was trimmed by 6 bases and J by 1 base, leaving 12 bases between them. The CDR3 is CASSTLGANTEAFF. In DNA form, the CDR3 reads TGTGCCAGCAGCACCTTAGGCGCGAACACTGAAGCTTTCTTT.

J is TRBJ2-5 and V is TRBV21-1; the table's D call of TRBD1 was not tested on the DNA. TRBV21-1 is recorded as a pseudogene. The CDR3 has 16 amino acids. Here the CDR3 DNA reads TGTGCCAGCAGCAAAGGGGGACAGCTCTTACAAGAGACCCAGTACTTC. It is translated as CASSKGGQLLQETQYF.

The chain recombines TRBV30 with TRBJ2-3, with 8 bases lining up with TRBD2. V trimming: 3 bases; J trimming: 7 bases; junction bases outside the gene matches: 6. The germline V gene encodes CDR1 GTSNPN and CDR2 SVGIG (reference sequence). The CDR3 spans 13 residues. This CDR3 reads CAWSGGAIHTQYF. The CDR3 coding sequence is TGTGCCTGGAGCGGGGGGGCGATCCATACGCAGTATTTT.

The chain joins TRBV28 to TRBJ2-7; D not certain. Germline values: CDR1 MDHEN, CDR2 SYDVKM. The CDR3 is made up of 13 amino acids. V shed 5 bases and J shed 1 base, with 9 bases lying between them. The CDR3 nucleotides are TGTGCCAGCAGTCAGCAACAGTCCTACGAGCAGTACTTC. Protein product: CASSQQQSYEQYF.

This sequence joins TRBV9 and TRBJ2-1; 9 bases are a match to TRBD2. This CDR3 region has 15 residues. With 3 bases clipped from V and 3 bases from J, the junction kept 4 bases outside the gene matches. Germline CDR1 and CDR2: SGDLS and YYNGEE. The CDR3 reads CASSAASGDYNEQFF. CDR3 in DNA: TGTGCCAGCAGCGCCGCTAGCGGGGACTACAATGAGCAGTTCTTC.

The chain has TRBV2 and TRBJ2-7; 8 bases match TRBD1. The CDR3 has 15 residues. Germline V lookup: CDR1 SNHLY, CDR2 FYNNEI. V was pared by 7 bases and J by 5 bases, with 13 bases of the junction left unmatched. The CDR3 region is CASKRRTGHGDEQYF. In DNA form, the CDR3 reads TGTGCCAGCAAGCGACGGACAGGGCATGGGGACGAGCAGTACTTC.

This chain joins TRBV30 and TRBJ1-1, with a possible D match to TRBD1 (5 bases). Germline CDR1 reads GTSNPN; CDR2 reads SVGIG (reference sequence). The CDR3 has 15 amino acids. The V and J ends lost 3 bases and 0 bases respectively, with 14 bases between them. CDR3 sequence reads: CAWRDIQAMNTEAFF. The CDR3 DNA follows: TGTGCCTGGAGGGACATACAGGCAATGAACACTGAAGCTTTCTTT.

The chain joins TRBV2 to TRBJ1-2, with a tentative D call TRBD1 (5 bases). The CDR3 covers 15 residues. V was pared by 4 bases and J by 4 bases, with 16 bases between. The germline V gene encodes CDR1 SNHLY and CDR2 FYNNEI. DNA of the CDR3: TGTGCCAGCAGTGCGGTTTTGAGGGGAGGCTATGGCTACACCTTC. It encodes CASSAVLRGGYGYTF.

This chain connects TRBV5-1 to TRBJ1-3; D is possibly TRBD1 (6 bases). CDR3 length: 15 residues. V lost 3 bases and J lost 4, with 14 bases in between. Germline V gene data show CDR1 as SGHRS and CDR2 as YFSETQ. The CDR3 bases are TGCGCCAGCAGCTCTACCGGGACAAACGGAAACACCATATATTTT. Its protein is CASSSTGTNGNTIYF.

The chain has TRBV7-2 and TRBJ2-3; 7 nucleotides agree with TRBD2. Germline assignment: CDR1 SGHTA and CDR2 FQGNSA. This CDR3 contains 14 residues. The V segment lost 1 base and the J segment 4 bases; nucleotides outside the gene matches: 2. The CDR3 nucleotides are TGTGCCAGCAGCTTAGGGACTAGTGCAGATACGCAGTATTTT. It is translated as CASSLGTSADTQYF.

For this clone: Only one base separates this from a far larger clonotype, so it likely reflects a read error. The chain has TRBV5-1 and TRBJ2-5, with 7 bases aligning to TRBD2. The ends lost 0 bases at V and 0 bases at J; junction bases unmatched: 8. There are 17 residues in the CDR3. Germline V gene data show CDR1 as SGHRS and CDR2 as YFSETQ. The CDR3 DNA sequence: TGCGCCAGCAGCTTGGCCGGAGCGGGGCTGAACCAAGAGACCCAGTACTTC. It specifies CASSLAGAGLNQETQYF.